Following are 24 T cell receptor beta chains from one sample sequenced in a study of shared clonotypes between healthy human individuals. CD45RO-negative, CCR7-positively selected cells formed the naive CD8 fraction, excluding terminally differentiated effector memory CD45RA+ cells. Clones were sequenced by immunoSEQ multiplex PCR, and TCRdb holds only the in-frame ones, with some missing. The sample lists 700,000 to 950,000 clones; 95% to 97% were seen once. Sequencing was performed on naive CD8+ T cells sorted from blood. The origin of the receptors is a man aged 25 to 40 in good health.

This clone appeared a single time. The CDR3 sequence is CSVLRGNTGELFF. The CDR3 coding sequence is TGCAGCGTTCTTAGGGGGAACACCGGGGAGCTGTTTTTT. The rearrangement links TRBV29-1 to TRBJ2-2; possibly TRBD1 for D (5 bases). Germline loops: CDR1 SQVTM, CDR2 ANQGSEA. This CDR3 has 13 residues. Trimming cost V 5 bases and J 1 base, with 8 bases left between them.

The genes are TRBV11-2 and TRBJ2-7, with unresolved D. The ends were cut back, 6 bases at V and 2 bases at J, with 11 bases in the middle. The CDR3 length is 13 residues. The germline gives CDR1 SGHAT, CDR2 FQNNGV. CDR3 sequence (DNA): TGTGCCAGCAGTCCCCCCAGAGCCTACGAGCAGTACTTC. The encoded protein is CASSPPRAYEQYF.

This rearrangement joins TRBV7-9 to TRBJ1-4, with D possibly matching TRBD1 (6 bases). Germline V gives CDR1 SEHNR, CDR2 FQNEAQ (reference sequence). This CDR3 has 15 amino acids. V lost 8 bases and J lost 5, with 18 bases in between. The CDR3 DNA follows: TGTGCCAGCGCAAAGTCGGGGGCGCCGAATGAAAAACTGTTTTTT. This gives the protein CASAKSGAPNEKLFF. Using reference TRBV7-9 and TRBJ1-4 for the parts outside the CDR3, the full variable domain is DTGVSQNPRHKITKRGQNVTFRCDPISEHNRLYWYRQTLGQGPEFLTYFQNEAQLEKSRLLSDRFSAERPKGSFSTLEIQRTEQGDSAMYLCASAKSGAPNEKLFFGSGTQLSVL.

The rearrangement joins TRBV9 to TRBJ2-7; D is tentatively TRBD1 or TRBD2 (5 bases each). The CDR3 covers 15 residues. Trimming pared 0 bases from V and 1 base from J, leaving 11 bases between. CDR1 and CDR2 from the germline V gene are SGDLS and YYNGEE. CDR3 loop: CASSVGPGRSYEQYF. The CDR3, as DNA: TGTGCCAGCAGCGTAGGCCCGGGGCGATCCTACGAGCAGTACTTC.

This clone appeared once. The chain combines TRBV11-2 with TRBJ2-1; 9 bases map to TRBD1. Germline V gene lookup returns CDR1 SGHAT and CDR2 FQNNGV. The CDR3 runs to 14 residues. J gave up 7 bases and V 4 bases, and 5 bases lay outside the gene matches. The CDR3 protein is CASSWGTGWNEQFF. The CDR3 DNA reads TGTGCCAGCAGCTGGGGGACAGGGTGGAATGAGCAGTTCTTC.

The chain carries TRBV27 and TRBJ2-7; D call uncertain. V was cut by 0 bases and J by 2 bases, with 14 bases left in between. CDR3 length: 16 amino acids. Germline CDR1 reads MNHEY; CDR2 reads SMNVEV (reference sequence). DNA of the CDR3: TGTGCCAGCAGTTTATCATCCCGACGGAAAGCCTACGAGCAGTACTTC. Encoded protein: CASSLSSRRKAYEQYF.

CDR3 region: CASSLSRDRQINEQFF. CDR3 bases: TGTGCCAGCAGCTTGTCCCGGGACAGGCAAATTAATGAGCAGTTCTTC. This chain links TRBV5-5 with TRBJ2-1, with 8 bases aligning to TRBD1. Germline lookup yields CDR1 SGHKS and CDR2 YYEKEE (reference sequence). Germline trimming cut 1 base from V and 7 bases from J; bases unmatched to any gene: 10. This CDR3 is 16 amino acids long.

The chain joins TRBV4-1 to TRBJ2-5; D remains unclear. From germline, CDR1 is MGHRA and CDR2 YSYEKL. V was clipped by 4 bases and J by 4 bases, with 10 bases between them. This CDR3 comprises 13 residues. The CDR3 reads CASSLTSRETQYF. CDR3 in DNA: TGCGCCAGCAGCCTCACTTCGCGAGAGACCCAGTACTTC.

V and J are TRBV7-9 and TRBJ2-7; 7 bases are shared with TRBD2. CDR1 and CDR2 from the germline V gene are SEHNR and FQNEAQ (reference sequence). V was pared by 1 base and J by 5 bases, with 5 bases of the junction left unmatched. The CDR3 has 14 amino acids. The CDR3 nucleotides are TGTGCCAGCAGCTTAGGTCCTAGCGGTGACGAGCAGTACTTC. This translates into CASSLGPSGDEQYF.

The chain carries TRBV28 and TRBJ1-4, with TRBD1 identical over 12 bases. The CDR3 spans 17 residues. The germline V gene encodes CDR1 MDHEN and CDR2 SYDVKM. V gave up 1 base and J gave up 4 bases; unmatched junction bases: 4. DNA for the CDR3: TGTGCCAGCAGTTTATCGGGACAGGGGGCTGTTAATGAAAAACTGTTTTTT. Protein sequence: CASSLSGQGAVNEKLFF.

This clone was detected a few times. The chain has TRBV30 and TRBJ2-7; TRBD2 agrees at 9 bases. This CDR3 has 13 amino acids. Germline V gene lookup returns CDR1 GTSNPN and CDR2 SVGIG (reference sequence). The CDR3, as DNA: TGTGGCATGGGGCGGGAGGGGGCCTACGAGCAGTACTTC. This codes for CGMGREGAYEQYF.

The gene calls are TRBV4-1 and TRBJ2-7; TRBD2 matches at 9 bases. The V and J ends lost 0 bases and 7 bases, in that order; junction bases with no gene match: 10. The CDR3 is 16 residues long. Per the germline V gene, CDR1 is MGHRA and CDR2 is YSYEKL. This CDR3 reads CASSQDLSGSFLEQYF. Written as DNA, the CDR3 is TGCGCCAGCAGCCAAGACCTTAGCGGGAGTTTTTTGGAGCAGTACTTC.

This clone has just one count. V usage is TRBV30 and J usage is TRBJ2-1; tentatively, D is TRBD1 or TRBD2 (5 bases each). V lost 4 bases to trimming and J lost 9 bases, with 19 bases between them. In germline, CDR1 is GTSNPN, CDR2 SVGIG (reference sequence). There are 14 residues in the CDR3. The CDR3 DNA follows: TGTGCCTGGACGCTAGCTTTCCAGGGTGTTGAGCAGTTCTTC. Amino acids: CAWTLAFQGVEQFF. Full variable domain (rest looked up from reference TRBV30 and TRBJ2-1): SQTIHQWPATLVQPVGSPLSLECTVEGTSNPNLYWYRQAAGRGLQLLFYSVGIGQISSEVPQNLSASRPQDRQFILSSKKLLLSDSGFYLCAWTLAFQGVEQFFGPGTRLTVL.

The gene calls are TRBV5-5 and TRBJ1-2; D might be TRBD1 (6 bases). The CDR3 has 17 residues. V lost 3 bases and J lost 2, with 20 bases in between. The germline gives CDR1 SGHKS, CDR2 YYEKEE (reference sequence). CDR3: CASSSLSVKTGNYGYTF. DNA of the CDR3: TGTGCCAGCAGCTCTCTTTCGGTGAAGACAGGAAACTATGGCTACACCTTC. The full variable domain, completed using reference TRBV5-5 and TRBJ1-2, is DAGVTQSPTHLIKTRGQQVTLRCSPISGHKSVSWYQQVLGQGPQFIFQYYEKEERGRGNFPDRFSARQFPNYSSELNVNALLLGDSALYLCASSSLSVKTGNYGYTFGSGTRLTVV.

This CDR3 reads CASSFGGPQETQYF. Written as DNA, the CDR3 is TGTGCCAGCAGCTTCGGAGGCCCTCAAGAGACCCAGTACTTC. This chain joins TRBV7-9 and TRBJ2-5; weak D call: TRBD2 (5 bases). V was clipped by 3 bases and J by 2 bases, with 10 bases between them. The germline V gene encodes CDR1 SEHNR and CDR2 FQNEAQ (reference sequence). This CDR3 is 14 amino acids long.

The chain uses TRBV5-6 and TRBJ2-5, with 11 bases fitting TRBD2. CDR1 is SGHDT and CDR2 is YYEEEE in the germline V gene. V gave up 2 bases and J gave up 5 bases; unmatched junction bases: 2. The CDR3 has 14 amino acids. CDR3 nucleotide sequence: TGTGCCAGCAGCTTAACTAGCGGGAGTGAGACCCAGTACTTC. Translating gives CASSLTSGSETQYF.

The rearrangement uses TRBV6-1 and TRBJ2-7, with D maybe TRBD1 (5 bases). Trimming cost V 7 bases and J 2 bases, with 12 bases left between them. Germline V gene data show CDR1 as MNHNS and CDR2 as SASEGT. The CDR3 runs 13 residues. The chain's CDR3 is CASNQGSAYEQYF. CDR3 nucleotides: TGTGCCAGCAATCAGGGATCGGCCTACGAGCAGTACTTC.

This chain uses TRBV11-2 with TRBJ2-5; TRBD2 matches 10 bases. Germline CDR1 and CDR2: SGHAT and FQNNGV. The CDR3 length is 14 residues. Losses at the gene ends were 4 bases for V and 4 bases for J; bases not matched to a gene: 3. The CDR3 DNA is TGTGCCAGCAGCTCCTGGACTAGCGGAGAGACCCAGTACTTC. This gives the protein CASSSWTSGETQYF.

The rearrangement uses TRBV18 and TRBJ2-1; 9 positions match TRBD1. This CDR3 has 16 amino acids. V shed 0 bases and J 6 bases; nucleotides not matched to a gene: 6. CDR1 and CDR2 from the germline V gene are KGHSH and LQKENI. DNA for the CDR3: TGTGCCAGCTCACCACCTGGAGCGACAGGGGGCAATGAGCAGTTCTTC. As protein: CASSPPGATGGNEQFF.

This clone has just one count. The V call is TRBV7-9, the J call TRBJ2-7; 7 bases align to TRBD1. Germline V CDR1 and CDR2: SEHNR, FQNEAQ (reference sequence). J lost 4 bases, V lost 4 bases, and 10 bases had no gene match. CDR3 size: 15 residues. The CDR3 here is CASSSPTGTAYEQYF. For the CDR3, the DNA is TGTGCCAGCAGCTCCCCTACCGGGACAGCTTACGAGCAGTACTTC.

The genes are TRBV5-1 and TRBJ2-7; 7 nucleotides match TRBD1. This CDR3 comprises 15 residues. CDR1 is SGHRS, CDR2 YFSETQ, per germline. The V segment lost 4 bases and the J segment 6 bases; nucleotides outside the gene matches: 13. The CDR3 nucleotides read TGCGCCAGCAGCATAAACAGGGGAAAGGGTCGCGAGCAGTACTTC. Encoded protein: CASSINRGKGREQYF.

This clone was recorded only once. The chain recombines TRBV29-1 with TRBJ2-1; a possible D gene is TRBD2 (6 bases). V gave up 6 bases and J gave up 4 bases, with 22 bases separating them. The CDR3 has 16 amino acids. The germline CDR1 and CDR2 sequences are SQVTM and ANQGSEA. The CDR3 region has the DNA TGCAGCGTGGCCCTCGAGGAGGGGACCCTTTACAATGAGCAGTTCTTC. Protein product: CSVALEEGTLYNEQFF.

V is TRBV7-9 and J is TRBJ2-5, with TRBD2 identical over 14 bases. Per the germline V gene, CDR1 is SEHNR and CDR2 is FQNEAQ (reference sequence). With V trimmed by 5 bases and J by 5 bases, 7 bases remained unmatched. CDR3 length: 16 residues. Here the CDR3 DNA reads TGTGCCAGCAGCGAGACTAGCGGGAGGGCCAGGGAGACCCAGTACTTC. It is translated as CASSETSGRARETQYF.

The J gene is TRBJ2-5, the V gene TRBV5-4; 8 bases agree with TRBD2. Trimming removed 4 bases from V and 1 base from J; junction bases left unmatched: 6. The CDR3 has 15 residues. In germline, CDR1 is SGHNT, CDR2 YYREEE (reference sequence). CDR3: CASSRLAPGQETQYF. CDR3 coding DNA: TGTGCCAGCAGCCGACTAGCGCCGGGCCAAGAGACCCAGTACTTC.